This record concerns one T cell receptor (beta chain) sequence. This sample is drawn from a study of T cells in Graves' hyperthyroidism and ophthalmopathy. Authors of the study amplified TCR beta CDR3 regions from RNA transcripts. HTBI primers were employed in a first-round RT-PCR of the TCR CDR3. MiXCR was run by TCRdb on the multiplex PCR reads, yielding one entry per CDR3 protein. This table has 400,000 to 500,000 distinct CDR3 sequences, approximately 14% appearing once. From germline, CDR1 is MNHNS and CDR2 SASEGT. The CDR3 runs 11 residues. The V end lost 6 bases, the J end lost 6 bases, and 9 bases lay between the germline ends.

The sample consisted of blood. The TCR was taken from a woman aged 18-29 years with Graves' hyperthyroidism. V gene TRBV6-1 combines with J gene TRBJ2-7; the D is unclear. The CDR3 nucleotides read TGTGCCAGCAGCCCTCGTGGCGAGCAGTACTTC. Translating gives CASSPRGEQYF.